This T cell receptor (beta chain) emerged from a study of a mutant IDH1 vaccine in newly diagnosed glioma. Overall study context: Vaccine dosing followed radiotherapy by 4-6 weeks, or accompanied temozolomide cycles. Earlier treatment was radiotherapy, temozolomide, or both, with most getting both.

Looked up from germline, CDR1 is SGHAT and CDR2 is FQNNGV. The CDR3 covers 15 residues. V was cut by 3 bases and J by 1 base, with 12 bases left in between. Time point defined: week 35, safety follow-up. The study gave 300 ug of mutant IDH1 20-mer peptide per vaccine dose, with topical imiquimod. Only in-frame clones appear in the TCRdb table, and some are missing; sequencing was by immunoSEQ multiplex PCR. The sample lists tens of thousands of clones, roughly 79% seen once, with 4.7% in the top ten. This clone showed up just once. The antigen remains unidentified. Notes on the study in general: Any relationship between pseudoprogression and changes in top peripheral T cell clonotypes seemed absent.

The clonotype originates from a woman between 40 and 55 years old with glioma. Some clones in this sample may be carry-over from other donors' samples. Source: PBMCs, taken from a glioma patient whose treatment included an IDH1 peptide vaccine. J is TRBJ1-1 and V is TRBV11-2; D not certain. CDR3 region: CASSFPLFENTEAFF. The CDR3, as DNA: TGTGCCAGCAGCTTTCCCCTATTTGAGAACACTGAAGCTTTCTTT. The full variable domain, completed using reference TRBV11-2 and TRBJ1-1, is EAGVAQSPRYKIIEKRQSVAFWCNPISGHATLYWYQQILGQGPKLLIQFQNNGVVDDSQLPKDRFSAERLKGVDSTLKIQPAKLEDSAVYLCASSFPLFENTEAFFGQGTRLTVV.